The rows below give T cell receptor beta chains drawn from one sample of a study of identical twins. TCRdb ran MiXCR on the 5' RACE reads and lists one entry per CDR3 protein. The top ten hold about 2.1% of the sample, which has fewer than 350,000 distinct CDR3 sequences, about 8.3% seen once. Separately, the same data were catalogued under a study of yellow fever vaccine responses in identical twins.

The sample was memory (CD45RO+) T cells sorted from blood. These receptors were collected from a woman under 30 in good health. Each CDR3 is given with its conserved first and last residue. The D gene is left open where the match is weak. Only part of the rows carry a size: once, few, many, or a class if the clone is expanded.

size | J | V | D | CDR3 | DNA
many | TRBJ2-2 | TRBV6-1 | . | CASSEKNTGELFF | TGTGCCAGCAGTGAGAAGAACACCGGGGAGCTGTTTTTT
. | TRBJ2-2 | TRBV2 | TRBD2 | CASSDGRGANTGELFF | TGTGCCAGCAGTGACGGGAGGGGCGCGAACACCGGGGAGCTGTTTTTT
. | TRBJ1-4 | TRBV20-1 | . | CSAGGTTGREKLFF | TGCAGTGCTGGTGGGACAACGGGACGGGAAAAACTGTTTTTT
. | TRBJ1-2 | TRBV10-1 | TRBD1 | CASSGDRASGYTF | TGCGCCAGCAGCGGCGACAGGGCAAGTGGCTACACCTTC
many | TRBJ2-1 | TRBV28 | TRBD2 | CASRGLAGGRNEQFF | TGTGCCAGCAGAGGACTAGCGGGAGGACGGAATGAGCAGTTCTTC
many | TRBJ2-7 | TRBV28 | TRBD1 | CASWGGQGVYEQYF | TGTGCCAGCTGGGGGGGACAGGGGGTCTACGAGCAGTACTTC
. | TRBJ2-1 | TRBV12-3/TRBV12-4 | . | CASSTPAVSSYNEQFF | TGTGCCAGCAGTACCCCAGCGGTAAGCTCCTACAATGAGCAGTTCTTC
. | TRBJ2-5 | TRBV15 | TRBD2 | CATSVPGLAGRETQYF | TGTGCCACCAGCGTTCCGGGACTAGCGGGGCGGGAGACCCAGTACTTC
few | TRBJ1-2 | TRBV19 | . | CASSQGVNYGYTF | TGTGCCAGTAGTCAGGGAGTGAACTATGGCTACACCTTC
. | TRBJ1-1 | TRBV5-5 | . | CASSRQAEEEAFF | TGTGCCAGCAGCCGCCAAGCAGAGGAGGAAGCTTTCTTT
. | TRBJ2-3 | TRBV9 | TRBD1 | CASSVSGQGIPDTQYF | TGTGCCAGCAGCGTTTCCGGACAGGGTATTCCAGATACGCAGTATTTT
many | TRBJ2-3 | TRBV9 | TRBD1 | CASSGDRGTDTQYF | TGTGCCAGCAGCGGGGACAGGGGCACAGATACGCAGTATTTT
. | TRBJ2-1 | TRBV28 | . | CASSFPGENNEQFF | TGTGCCAGCAGTTTTCCGGGAGAGAACAATGAGCAGTTCTTC
few | TRBJ2-1 | TRBV11-3 | TRBD2 | CASSFFGTSGPDEQFF | TGTGCCAGCAGCTTTTTTGGGACTAGCGGGCCCGATGAGCAGTTCTTC
. | TRBJ2-3 | TRBV7-9 | . | CASRPRTTQGPQYF | TGTGCCAGCAGACCAAGGACCACCCAAGGCCCTCAGTATTTT
. | TRBJ1-6 | TRBV6-1 | . | CAGLPGTGSPLHF | TGTGCCGGACTTCCAGGGACTGGTTCACCCCTCCACTTT
few | TRBJ2-7 | TRBV2 | . | CATRDTVYEQYF | TGTGCCACCAGGGACACCGTCTACGAGCAGTACTTC
. | TRBJ1-1 | TRBV7-9 | . | CASSLGVRQVPSAFF | TGTGCCAGCAGCTTAGGTGTCCGGCAGGTTCCGTCGGCTTTCTTT
few | TRBJ2-1 | TRBV18 | TRBD2 | CASSPGAGDLNEQFF | TGTGCCAGCTCACCAGGGGCGGGGGATCTCAATGAGCAGTTCTTC
. | TRBJ2-5 | TRBV6-1 | . | CASSVGTFSRSQYF | TGTGCCAGCAGTGTTGGCACCTTCAGTAGGTCCCAGTACTTC
many | TRBJ1-4 | TRBV7-9 | . | CASSSAPAEANEKLFF | TGTGCCAGCAGCTCCGCTCCAGCTGAGGCGAATGAAAAACTGTTTTTT
few | TRBJ1-2 | TRBV6-1 | . | CASSADKYGSYGYTF | TGTGCCAGCAGCGCCGACAAGTATGGGTCCTATGGCTACACCTTC
few | TRBJ2-3 | TRBV6-2/TRBV6-3 | . | CASRSDLTDTQYF | TGTGCCAGCAGATCGGACCTCACAGATACGCAGTATTTT
few | TRBJ2-1 | TRBV7-3 | TRBD2 | CASSLSTSAVNEQFF | TGTGCCAGCAGCTTGTCCACTAGCGCTGTGAATGAGCAGTTCTTC
few | TRBJ2-1 | TRBV6-2/TRBV6-3 | . | CASSPTGVSGSSYNEQFF | TGTGCCAGCAGCCCCACGGGCGTCTCGGGGAGTTCCTACAATGAGCAGTTCTTC
few | TRBJ2-1 | TRBV11-2 | TRBD2 | CASSKTGLANEQFF | TGTGCCAGCAGCAAGACGGGACTAGCGAATGAGCAGTTCTTC
many | TRBJ2-7 | TRBV28 | . | CASSSKTTGTHSYEQYF | TGTGCCAGCAGTTCGAAAACGACCGGGACTCACTCCTACGAGCAGTACTTC
. | TRBJ1-4 | TRBV5-1 | . | CASSPSRGPNEKLFF | TGCGCCAGCAGCCCGAGCCGGGGACCAAATGAAAAACTGTTTTTT
. | TRBJ2-1 | TRBV6-1 | TRBD2 | CASIISGIGGGEQFF | TGTGCCAGCATTATTAGCGGGATAGGGGGTGGTGAGCAGTTCTTC
many | TRBJ2-3 | TRBV7-8 | TRBD2 | CASSLIGGGPTDTQYF | TGTGCCAGCAGCTTAATCGGCGGGGGGCCTACAGATACGCAGTATTTT
many | TRBJ2-7 | TRBV7-9 | TRBD2 | CASSLRTSGLYEQYF | TGTGCCAGCAGCCTCCGGACTAGCGGCCTATACGAGCAGTACTTC
many | TRBJ2-1 | TRBV6-4 | . | CASSPLAGKNEQFF | TGTGCCAGCAGTCCCCTCGCAGGGAAGAATGAGCAGTTCTTC
. | TRBJ2-3 | TRBV6-5 | . | CASGLTDTQYF | TGTGCCAGCGGCCTGACAGATACGCAGTATTTT
few | TRBJ2-5 | TRBV20-1 | TRBD1 | CSARDFGQGAGETQYF | TGCAGTGCTAGAGATTTCGGACAGGGGGCGGGGGAGACCCAGTACTTC
many | TRBJ2-1 | TRBV11-3 | . | CASSVGGSLSYNEQFF | TGTGCCAGCAGTGTCGGCGGGTCCCTCTCCTACAATGAGCAGTTCTTC
few | TRBJ2-5 | TRBV5-1 | . | CASSLGWVGGGQETQYF | TGCGCCAGCAGCTTGGGTTGGGTCGGAGGTGGGCAAGAGACCCAGTACTTC
. | TRBJ2-1 | TRBV19 | . | CASSIGGSNYNEQFF | TGTGCCAGTAGTATAGGGGGTTCAAATTACAATGAGCAGTTCTTC
few | TRBJ2-3 | TRBV6-1 | . | CATAKGTSTDTQYF | TGTGCCACCGCGAAGGGGACTAGCACAGATACGCAGTATTTT
few | TRBJ2-2 | TRBV6-2/TRBV6-3 | . | CASSSGADLTGELFF | TGTGCCAGCTCTTCCGGGGCCGATCTAACCGGGGAGCTGTTTTTT
few | TRBJ2-5 | TRBV4-2 | TRBD2 | CASSKVGLEETQYF | TGTGCCAGCAGCAAAGTGGGACTAGAAGAGACCCAGTACTTC
many | TRBJ2-3 | TRBV7-9 | TRBD1 | CASSRQGAKDTQYF | TGTGCCAGCAGCAGACAGGGGGCTAAAGATACGCAGTATTTT